These 14 T cell receptor beta chains were sequenced from one sample in a study of OX40 agonist ivuxolimab in advanced cancers. Method: immunoSEQ multiplex PCR; TCRdb's copy keeps in-frame clones and lacks some. The top ten hold around an eighth of the sample, which has under 50,000 clones, over 60% seen once. The sequenced sample was CD4+ or CD8+ T cells sorted from blood, obtained in a trial of the OX40 agonist ivuxolimab. The source is an adult with an advanced solid tumor such as melanoma, head and neck, liver or kidney cancer.

This clone came up once. The genes are TRBV19 and TRBJ2-5; a weak D match, TRBD1 (5 bases). This CDR3 is 15 amino acids long. Trimming removed 0 bases at V and 4 bases at J, with 12 bases between. CDR1 and CDR2 (germline): LNHDA, SQIVND (reference sequence). CDR3 amino acids: CASSIEGQGAETQYF. The DNA for the CDR3 is TGTGCCAGTAGTATAGAAGGCCAAGGGGCAGAGACCCAGTACTTC. Supplemented by reference TRBV19 and TRBJ2-5, the full variable domain reads DGGITQSPKYLFRKEGQNVTLSCEQNLNHDAMYWYRQDPGQGLRLIYYSQIVNDFQKGDIAEGYSVSREKKESFPLTVTSAQKNPTAFYLCASSIEGQGAETQYFGPGTRLLVL.

The chain carries TRBV7-9 and TRBJ2-7, with TRBD1 matching over 8 bases. From germline, CDR1 is SEHNR and CDR2 FQNEAQ (reference sequence). The CDR3 totals 15 residues. The junction had 11 bases not matched to a gene; V was cut back by 5 bases and J by 5 bases. CDR3 bases: TGTGCCAGCAGCCGGGACTCAGGGGGCAGGAACGAGCAGTACTTC. It is translated as CASSRDSGGRNEQYF. The full variable domain, rest sourced from reference TRBV7-9 and TRBJ2-7, is DTGVSQNPRHKITKRGQNVTFRCDPISEHNRLYWYRQTLGQGPEFLTYFQNEAQLEKSRLLSDRFSAERPKGSFSTLEIQRTEQGDSAMYLCASSRDSGGRNEQYFGPGTRLTVT.

The chain combines TRBV5-1 with TRBJ2-3; D is tentatively TRBD1 or TRBD2 (5 bases each). CDR3 length equals 13 residues. Germline CDR1 reads SGHRS; CDR2 reads YFSETQ. V lost 0 bases and J lost 4, with 6 bases in between. The CDR3: CASSLGGADTQYF. The CDR3 nucleotides read TGCGCCAGCAGCTTGGGAGGGGCAGATACGCAGTATTTT.

The chain employs TRBV7-9 and TRBJ2-7, with 7 bases identical to TRBD1. Germline CDR1 is SEHNR and CDR2 is FQNEAQ (reference sequence). CDR3 length: 12 residues. With 1 base clipped from V and 11 bases from J, the junction kept 5 bases outside the gene matches. The CDR3 reads CASSLVGQGEYF. CDR3 coding DNA: TGTGCCAGCAGCTTAGTCGGGCAGGGGGAGTACTTC.

The CDR3 bases are TGTGCCAGCAGTTTTGGGGGGCTAGGCTACACCTTC. Amino acids: CASSFGGLGYTF. V gene TRBV28 combines with J gene TRBJ1-2; D possibly corresponds to TRBD1 (6 bases). CDR1 and CDR2 from the germline V gene are MDHEN and SYDVKM. The CDR3 is made up of 12 amino acids. The ends were cut back, 3 bases at V and 8 bases at J, with 10 bases in the middle.

V gene TRBV6-6 combines with J gene TRBJ1-1; 8 bases are shared with TRBD1. The CDR3 loop spans 15 amino acids. V shed 7 bases and J 3 bases; nucleotides not matched to a gene: 10. Germline loops: CDR1 MNHNY, CDR2 SVGAGI (reference sequence). DNA of the CDR3: TGTGCCAGCACCCTAACCAGGGGGCCGTACACTGAAGCTTTCTTT. It translates to CASTLTRGPYTEAFF.

This clone was recorded only once. The chain combines TRBV25-1 with TRBJ2-5; 7 nucleotides match TRBD2. The J call may be incorrect, as the DNA end agrees better with TRBJ2-7. CDR1 and CDR2 (germline): MGHDK, SYGVNS. The CDR3 spans 15 residues. As DNA, the CDR3 is TGTGCCAGCAGTGAAATAGGGGACTACTCCTACGAGCAGTACTTC. It codes for CASSEIGDYSYEQYF.

This chain joins TRBV30 and TRBJ1-2; D possibly corresponds to TRBD1 (5 bases). Trimming stripped 3 bases from V and 6 bases from J, with 20 bases between. The CDR3 contains 15 residues. The germline gives CDR1 GTSNPN, CDR2 SVGIG (reference sequence). CDR3 in amino acids: CAWRSVGHGSDGYTF. Here the CDR3 DNA reads TGTGCCTGGAGGAGCGTCGGACATGGCTCCGATGGCTACACCTTC.

The rearrangement uses TRBV9 and TRBJ2-3; D is unresolved. The germline gives CDR1 SGDLS, CDR2 YYNGEE. The CDR3 is 13 residues long. V shed 0 bases and J shed 2 bases, with 4 bases lying between them. Here the CDR3 DNA reads TGTGCCAGCAGCGTAGGGTTCACAGATACGCAGTATTTT. Translating gives CASSVGFTDTQYF.

This rearrangement joins TRBV9 to TRBJ2-5; D may be TRBD1 (6 bases). In germline, CDR1 is SGDLS, CDR2 YYNGEE. V lost 4 bases and J lost 5, with 21 bases in between. CDR3 size: 16 residues. This chain's CDR3 is CASSPTPGQHSETQYF. In DNA form, the CDR3 reads TGTGCCAGCAGCCCTACCCCCGGACAGCATTCGGAGACCCAGTACTTC.

The J gene is TRBJ1-3, the V gene TRBV18; the D is unclear. The CDR3 has 15 amino acids. The germline V gene has CDR1 KGHSH and CDR2 LQKENI. V lost 3 bases, J lost 0 bases, and 9 bases lay in between. DNA of the CDR3: TGTGCCAGCTCACCTGGACGGACCTCTGGAAACACCATATATTTT. Its translation: CASSPGRTSGNTIYF.

The V gene is TRBV7-2, the J gene TRBJ2-7; 12 nucleotides line up with TRBD2. J lost 1 base, V lost 5 bases, and 6 bases had no gene match. CDR1 and CDR2 (germline): SGHTA, FQGNSA. The CDR3 length is 16 residues. The CDR3 coding sequence is TGTGCCAGCAGCGCGGGACTAGCGGGCCCATCCTACGAGCAGTACTTC. Translating gives CASSAGLAGPSYEQYF.

The chain recombines TRBV12-5 with TRBJ2-7, with 10 bases fitting TRBD1. The V and J ends lost 1 base and 2 bases, in that order; junction bases with no gene match: 17. This CDR3 is 20 amino acids long. Per the germline V gene, CDR1 is LGHNT and CDR2 is FRNRAP. The CDR3 DNA reads TGTGCTAGTGGTTTGGAAGGAGACAGGGGGCGAAGTGTCTTCACCTACGAGCAGTACTTC. Translation gives CASGLEGDRGRSVFTYEQYF.

This chain connects TRBV7-2 to TRBJ1-2; 8 positions agree with TRBD1. The CDR3 length is 14 residues. Trimming took 5 bases from V and 4 from J; bases not matched to a gene: 6. Germline values: CDR1 SGHTA, CDR2 FQGNSA. CDR3 in amino acids: CASSAQDRAYGYTF. The CDR3 DNA reads TGTGCCAGCAGCGCCCAGGACAGGGCCTATGGCTACACCTTC.